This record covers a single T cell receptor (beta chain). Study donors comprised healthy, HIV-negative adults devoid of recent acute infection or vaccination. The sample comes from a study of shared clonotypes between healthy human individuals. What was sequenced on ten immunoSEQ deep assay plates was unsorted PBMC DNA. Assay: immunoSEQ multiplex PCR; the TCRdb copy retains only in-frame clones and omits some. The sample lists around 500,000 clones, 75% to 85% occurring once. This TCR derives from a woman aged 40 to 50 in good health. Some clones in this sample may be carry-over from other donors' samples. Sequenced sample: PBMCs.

The CDR3 DNA reads as TGTGCCAGCAGCTTGGATCAGGGTCTGGCCAACGTCCTGACTTTC. Amino acid sequence: CASSLDQGLANVLTF. This rearrangement joins TRBV5-4 to TRBJ2-6; weak D call: TRBD1 (5 bases). From germline, CDR1 is SGHNT and CDR2 YYREEE (reference sequence). V was cut by 0 bases and J by 6 bases, with 10 bases left in between. This CDR3 is 15 amino acids long.